This T cell receptor beta chain comes out of a study of shared clonotypes between healthy human individuals. Study-wide results and limits: An effect of sequencing depth on clonotype sharing among donors was expected.

Measured with immunoSEQ multiplex PCR; TCRdb has only the in-frame clones, and not every one. Of around 620,000 clones listed, roughly 96% were seen once; the top ten hold about 0.11%. Naive CD8 isolation took CD45RO-negative cells positively selected for CCR7 and excluded terminally differentiated effector memory CD45RA+ cells. In the case of this clone: The antigen is unknown.

Sequences were obtained from naive CD8+ T cells sorted from blood. This TCR was sampled from a woman in her twenties or thirties in good health.

CDR3 sequence: CASSPSPAYEQYF. The CDR3 DNA follows: TGTGCCAGCAGTCCCAGCCCCGCCTACGAGCAGTACTTC. This chain links TRBV27 with TRBJ2-7; unclear D gene. There are 13 residues in the CDR3. Germline CDR1 is MNHEY and CDR2 is SMNVEV (reference sequence). The V gene lost 5 bases and the J gene lost 2 bases, with 10 bases spanning the gap.